The rows below give T cell receptor beta chains drawn from one sample of a study of T-cell memory formation after mild COVID-19. Each CDR3 protein gets one entry after TCRdb re-called the 5' RACE reads with MiXCR. The profile covers a few hundred thousand distinct CDR3 sequences, with 15% to 20% appearing a single time and roughly 24% taken by the ten largest. The sequenced sample consisted of PBMCs or a T cell subset sorted from them (not recorded which). Receptors originate from a man aged 18-30 years who had mild COVID-19 (a few samples of this study predate the infection). Cell type and time point are not known. The CDR3 runs from the conserved cysteine through the conserved F or W. D genes are given only for firm matches. For some rows the clone size is stated as once, few or many, or as a class when expanded; others skip it.

size,V,J,D,CDR3,DNA
few,TRBV11-2,TRBJ2-5,TRBD1,CASSLGQGLQETQYF,TGTGCCAGCAGCTTAGGACAGGGGTTACAAGAGACCCAGTACTTC
many,TRBV6-2/TRBV6-3,TRBJ2-3,NA,CASSYSVASTDTQYF,TGTGCCAGCAGTTACTCCGTCGCTAGCACAGATACGCAGTATTTT
NA,TRBV7-2,TRBJ2-7,NA,CASSKGIGRGPYEQYF,TGTGCCAGCAGCAAGGGGATCGGTCGCGGCCCCTACGAGCAGTACTTC
few,TRBV10-3,TRBJ2-7,NA,CAITWDSNEQYF,TGTGCCATCACTTGGGACTCTAACGAGCAGTACTTC
many,TRBV18,TRBJ2-7,TRBD1,CASSGDREFEQYF,TGTGCCAGCTCCGGGGACAGGGAGTTCGAGCAGTACTTC
NA,TRBV2,TRBJ1-5,NA,CASSGSGPQHF,TGTGCCAGCAGTGGGTCTGGGCCCCAGCATTTT
many,TRBV7-9,TRBJ2-1,NA,CASSHAGPSWDEQFF,TGTGCCAGCAGCCACGCTGGGCCTAGTTGGGATGAGCAGTTCTTC
NA,TRBV6-5,TRBJ2-1,NA,CASSYARGSYNEQFF,TGTGCCAGCAGTTACGCGCGGGGCTCCTACAATGAGCAGTTCTTC
NA,TRBV19,TRBJ2-1,TRBD1,CASSISGQGTYNEQFF,TGTGCCAGTAGTATATCGGGACAGGGCACCTACAATGAGCAGTTCTTC
few,TRBV3-1,TRBJ2-1,TRBD1,CASSRGTGEVNEQFF,TGTGCCAGCTCCAGGGGGACAGGGGAAGTCAATGAGCAGTTCTTC
NA,TRBV12-3/TRBV12-4,TRBJ1-5,NA,CASSTQAFDQPQHF,TGTGCCAGCAGTACACAGGCTTTCGATCAGCCCCAGCATTTT
few,TRBV7-8,TRBJ2-5,TRBD2,CASSLDQGGETQYF,TGTGCCAGCAGCTTAGACCAGGGAGGGGAGACCCAGTACTTC
many,TRBV4-1,TRBJ2-3,NA,CASSQGIGGDTQYF,TGCGCCAGCAGCCAGGGGATAGGAGGAGATACGCAGTATTTT
few,TRBV20-1,TRBJ1-5,NA,CSASRQGSQPQHF,TGCAGTGCTAGTAGGCAGGGGAGTCAGCCCCAGCATTTT
many,TRBV4-1,TRBJ2-5,TRBD2,CASSQDRGLAGGQETQYF,TGCGCCAGCAGCCAAGATAGGGGACTAGCGGGGGGCCAAGAGACCCAGTACTTC
few,TRBV4-1,TRBJ2-7,NA,CASSQEVASSYEQYF,TGCGCCAGCAGCCAGGAGGTAGCGAGCTCCTACGAGCAGTACTTC
NA,TRBV28,TRBJ2-7,NA,CATSGHRYEQYF,TGTGCCACCAGTGGCCACCGGTACGAGCAGTACTTC
few,TRBV4-2,TRBJ1-1,NA,CASSQDIGEGTEAFF,TGTGCCAGCAGCCAAGATATCGGGGAGGGGACTGAAGCTTTCTTT
few,TRBV5-1,TRBJ1-6,NA,CASSLERGQGSYNSPLHF,TGCGCCAGCAGCTTGGAGAGGGGTCAGGGATCCTATAATTCACCCCTCCACTTT
few,TRBV5-1,TRBJ2-3,TRBD1,CASSWSPGQGRGDTQYF,TGCGCCAGCAGCTGGAGCCCGGGACAGGGACGGGGAGATACGCAGTATTTT
few,TRBV6-5,TRBJ2-7,TRBD1,CASSPGQGHYEQYF,TGTGCCAGCAGTCCGGGACAGGGTCACTACGAGCAGTACTTC
once,TRBV20-1,TRBJ1-4,NA,CSASHGGREKLFF,TGCAGTGCTAGTCACGGGGGACGGGAAAAACTGTTTTTT
few,TRBV18,TRBJ2-2,NA,CASSPPNFGAGGLTGELFF,TGTGCCAGCTCACCACCGAATTTTGGAGCAGGGGGGCTCACCGGGGAGCTGTTTTTT
few,TRBV20-1,TRBJ2-5,TRBD2,CSAPEAGGVQETQYF,TGCAGTGCCCCGGAAGCGGGGGGGGTCCAAGAGACCCAGTACTTC
NA,TRBV5-4,TRBJ2-5,TRBD2,CASSLALAEETQYF,TGTGCCAGCAGCTTGGCACTAGCGGAGGAGACCCAGTACTTC
NA,TRBV5-1,TRBJ2-5,TRBD2,CASSVGLVGETQYF,TGCGCCAGCAGCGTGGGACTAGTCGGGGAGACCCAGTACTTC
few,TRBV4-1,TRBJ1-1,NA,CASRSVSNTEAFF,TGCGCCAGCAGATCGGTTTCGAACACTGAAGCTTTCTTT
few,TRBV7-2,TRBJ2-3,TRBD2,CASRPTGTSGVGTQYF,TGTGCCAGCAGGCCGACTGGGACTAGCGGGGTGGGTACGCAGTATTTT
many,TRBV12-3/TRBV12-4,TRBJ2-5,TRBD2,CASSPDTSEETQYF,TGTGCCAGCAGCCCAGATACTAGCGAGGAGACCCAGTACTTC
NA,TRBV30,TRBJ1-5,NA,CAWTAGGGDQPQHF,TGTGCCTGGACTGCCGGGGGGGGTGATCAGCCCCAGCATTTT
NA,TRBV5-6,TRBJ2-1,NA,CASTRGFYNEQFF,TGTGCCAGCACACGGGGGTTCTACAATGAGCAGTTCTTC
few,TRBV15,TRBJ1-5,TRBD1,CATSTGQGGQPQHF,TGTGCCACCAGCACAGGACAGGGTGGTCAGCCCCAGCATTTT
NA,TRBV9,TRBJ2-2,TRBD1,CASSAGTGLYGELFF,TGTGCCAGCAGCGCAGGGACAGGGCTGTACGGGGAGCTGTTTTTT
NA,TRBV6-6,TRBJ2-5,TRBD1,CASREDRGLNF,TGTGCCAGCAGGGAAGACAGGGGTCTCAACTTC
NA,TRBV20-1,TRBJ2-5,NA,CSALSGGAETQYF,TGCAGTGCTCTATCGGGGGGCGCGGAGACCCAGTACTTC
NA,TRBV27,TRBJ2-7,TRBD2,CASSLGGVEIEYF,TGTGCCAGCAGTTTGGGAGGGGTTGAGATTGAGTACTTC
many,TRBV7-9,TRBJ2-1,TRBD2,CASSFLAGVLGEQFF,TGTGCCAGCAGCTTCCTCGCGGGGGTCCTAGGGGAGCAGTTCTTC
NA,TRBV9,TRBJ2-3,NA,CASSPFSGTSTDTQYF,TGTGCCAGCAGCCCCTTTTCCGGTACTAGCACAGATACGCAGTATTTT
few,TRBV4-3,TRBJ2-3,TRBD2,CASSPERGGRTDTQYF,TGCGCCAGCAGCCCAGAGCGGGGGGGTCGCACAGATACGCAGTATTTT
NA,TRBV5-1,TRBJ2-3,TRBD2,CASSRTSGGAPATDTQYF,TGCGCCAGCAGCCGGACTAGCGGGGGGGCCCCTGCCACAGATACGCAGTATTTT
few,TRBV10-3,TRBJ1-1,NA,CAISERARGTEAFF,TGTGCCATCAGTGAGAGGGCGCGGGGCACTGAAGCTTTCTTT
many,TRBV7-9,TRBJ2-5,NA,CASSFKETQYF,TGTGCCAGCAGCTTCAAAGAGACCCAGTACTTC
NA,TRBV30,TRBJ1-2,NA,CAWSVSQLGYYGYTF,TGTGCCTGGAGTGTATCGCAATTGGGATACTATGGCTACACCTTC
NA,TRBV4-1,TRBJ1-4,NA,CASSQDQSRATNEKLFF,TGCGCCAGCAGCCAAGATCAATCGCGAGCAACTAATGAAAAACTGTTTTTT
NA,TRBV7-2,TRBJ1-1,TRBD1,CASSLEYHRGAEAFF,TGTGCCAGCAGCTTAGAGTATCACAGGGGGGCTGAAGCTTTCTTT
NA,TRBV5-4,TRBJ1-1,NA,CASSLWVNTEAFF,TGTGCCAGCAGCTTGTGGGTGAACACTGAAGCTTTCTTT
few,TRBV7-9,TRBJ2-1,TRBD2,CASSAGGYGEQFF,TGTGCCAGCAGCGCCGGGGGGTACGGTGAGCAGTTCTTC
few,TRBV7-2,TRBJ1-2,NA,CASSLPAGRAYGYTF,TGTGCCAGCAGCTTACCGGCGGGACGGGCCTATGGCTACACCTTC
few,TRBV7-9,TRBJ2-1,NA,CASSTLLGNEQFF,TGTGCCAGCAGCACCCTACTTGGGAATGAGCAGTTCTTC
few,TRBV13,TRBJ2-3,TRBD2,CASSLAAGGTDTQYF,TGTGCCAGCAGCTTAGCAGCGGGGGGCACAGATACGCAGTATTTT
few,TRBV6-6,TRBJ2-4,NA,CASSYSGPFNF,TGTGCCAGCAGTTACTCAGGTCCATTCAACTTC
few,TRBV7-9,TRBJ1-1,NA,CASSPLRNTEAFF,TGTGCCAGCAGCCCCCTGCGGAACACTGAAGCTTTCTTT